This T cell receptor beta chain was sequenced for a study of identical twins. General study results and limits: Models predicted too little out-of-frame TCR alpha sharing in monozygotic twins. Potential partial confounding of zero-insertion analyses by invariant MAIT and iNKT cells was noted. Fewer insertions marked abundant cord blood beta clonotypes; young adult naive trended weakly, memory not at all.

Using its own MiXCR run on the 5' RACE reads, TCRdb lists one record per CDR3 protein. This table has around 100,000 distinct CDR3 sequences, 5.5% to 7% appearing once. V was clipped by 6 bases and J by 8 bases, with 24 bases between them. This CDR3 has 16 residues. Germline assignment: CDR1 SGHAT and CDR2 FQNNGV. This clonotype has a count of ten or more. No antigen is known for it. Source material: memory T cells sorted from blood. The sequence was obtained from a woman between 50 and 59 years old in good health. This chain connects TRBV11-2 to TRBJ2-3; D is possibly TRBD2 (5 bases). The CDR3 DNA reads as TGTGCCAGCAGACACAACCGGCGGAGCGGTGGTCTTACGCAGTATTTT. Its protein product is CASRHNRRSGGLTQYF.